The 25 T cell receptor beta chains given below trace back to one sample, sequenced in a study of metastatic and nonmetastatic thyroid tumors. No patient received treatment before thyroid surgery. From the PCR reads, TCRdb re-called clones with MiXCR. The data hold more than 40,000 clones, with around 28% observed a single time. The sequenced sample consisted of blood. Source of these receptors: a male donor with papillary thyroid cancer or a benign thyroid nodule (not recorded which). Some clones in this sample may be carry-over from other donors' samples.

This clone turned up a few times. The chain recombines TRBV28 with TRBJ1-2; D gene ambiguous. The CDR3 runs to 13 residues. V was pared by 2 bases and J by 6 bases, with 10 bases between. From germline, CDR1 is MDHEN and CDR2 SYDVKM. CDR3 nucleotide sequence: TGTGCCAGCAGTTTAAGGCGGGTCGATGGCTACACCTTC. Protein: CASSLRRVDGYTF.

The V and J genes are TRBV20-1 and TRBJ2-7, with TRBD1 matching 11 bases. Per the germline V gene, CDR1 is DFQATT and CDR2 is SNEGSKA (reference sequence). This CDR3 contains 16 residues. After removal of 0 bases from V and 7 bases from J, the junction contained 11 bases not matched to a gene. CDR3 region: CSARDPLGQGAGEQYF. In DNA form, the CDR3 reads TGCAGTGCTAGAGATCCTCTCGGACAGGGGGCGGGGGAGCAGTACTTC.

This clone is medium-sized. This chain joins TRBV11-1 and TRBJ1-2, with 9 bases lining up with TRBD1. Germline V gives CDR1 SGHAT, CDR2 FQDESV (reference sequence). The CDR3 has 15 residues. V gave up 3 bases and J gave up 8 bases; unmatched junction bases: 10. In DNA, the CDR3 is TGTGCCAGCAGCTTCGACAGGGGGAGCTCGGAAGGCTACACCTTC. Residues: CASSFDRGSSEGYTF.

The table lists this clone with many counts. V gene TRBV4-2 combines with J gene TRBJ2-7, with TRBD2 identical over 8 bases. CDR3 length equals 16 residues. Germline assignment: CDR1 LGHNA and CDR2 YNFKEQ. After removal of 0 bases from V and 2 bases from J, the junction contained 6 bases not matched to a gene. The CDR3 coding sequence is TGTGCCAGCAGCCAAGAAGGTAGCGGGGACCCCTACGAGCAGTACTTC. Its protein product is CASSQEGSGDPYEQYF.

V is TRBV20-1 and J is TRBJ2-2, with no clear D. The CDR3 covers 15 residues. Trimming took off 0 bases at V and 4 bases at J, with 12 bases between the two ends. The germline V gene encodes CDR1 DFQATT and CDR2 SNEGSKA (reference sequence). For the CDR3, the DNA is TGCAGTGCTAGAGATCCCAGGACCGCCACCGGGGAGCTGTTTTTT. This sequence encodes CSARDPRTATGELFF.

This clone was seen many times. This chain connects TRBV20-1 to TRBJ2-1; 10 positions match TRBD2. Germline trimming cut 6 bases from V and 9 bases from J; bases unmatched to any gene: 8. Germline V CDR1 and CDR2: DFQATT, SNEGSKA (reference sequence). This CDR3 comprises 13 residues. The CDR3 reads CSASDRTSGEQFF. CDR3 DNA: TGCAGTGCCTCGGACAGGACTAGCGGTGAGCAGTTCTTC.

This clone was seen many times. This clone may be a read error of a much larger clone one base away. Other nucleotide sequences in the sample specify the same CDR3. This chain links TRBV18 with TRBJ2-1, with D perhaps matching TRBD2 (5 bases). The CDR3 covers 14 residues. Germline lookup yields CDR1 KGHSH and CDR2 LQKENI. Trimming shortened V by 6 bases and J by 7 bases, and 16 bases separated the two germline ends. This CDR3 is CASSLAILGNEQFF. The CDR3 DNA sequence: TGTGCCAGCTCGTTAGCGATCCTGGGGAATGAGCAGTTCTTC.

The chain couples TRBV6-5 to TRBJ1-3, with 11 positions matching TRBD1. Trimming removed 1 base from V and 6 bases from J; junction bases left unmatched: 8. The CDR3 totals 17 residues. Germline assignment: CDR1 MNHEY and CDR2 SVGAGI. CDR3 residues: CASSYWGTGGTENTIYF. The CDR3 region has the DNA TGTGCCAGCAGTTACTGGGGGACAGGGGGAACTGAAAACACCATATATTTT.

This clone was recorded a few times. This chain joins TRBV28 and TRBJ1-5; D might be TRBD1 (6 bases). V was trimmed by 5 bases and J by 3 bases, leaving 14 bases between them. The CDR3 is 15 residues long. Germline V CDR1 and CDR2: MDHEN, SYDVKM. The CDR3 coding sequence is TGTGCCAGCAGTACGGGACAAATTCTCAATCAGCCCCAGCATTTT. Amino acids: CASSTGQILNQPQHF.

With respect to this clone: Germline and junction disagree at one end, which may indicate a read error. The chain joins TRBV11-2 to TRBJ2-3; TRBD2 matches at 11 bases. The germline V gene has CDR1 SGHAT and CDR2 FQNNGV. The CDR3 runs to 18 residues. Here the CDR3 DNA reads TGTGCCAGCAGCTCGAATATTCGACTAGCGGGAATCACAGATACGAAGTATTTT. This sequence encodes CASSSNIRLAGITDTKYF.

This clone is medium-sized by share. The chain links TRBV20-1 to TRBJ1-2; no firm D call. This CDR3 contains 15 residues. The germline V gene has CDR1 DFQATT and CDR2 SNEGSKA (reference sequence). The V gene lost 5 bases and the J gene lost 0 bases, with 16 bases spanning the gap. The CDR3 nucleotides are TGCAGTGCTCCCAACCTCGGGCAGACTAACTATGGCTACACCTTC. It codes for CSAPNLGQTNYGYTF.

There are many counts of this clone. V is TRBV6-1 and J is TRBJ2-2; 7 bases agree with TRBD1. Trimming at V came to 6 bases and at J to 0 bases, leaving 4 bases not matched to a gene. In germline, CDR1 is MNHNS, CDR2 SASEGT. The CDR3 runs 15 residues. The CDR3 region is CASSDRVANTGELFF. CDR3 nucleotide sequence: TGTGCCAGCAGCGACAGGGTCGCGAACACCGGGGAGCTGTTTTTT.

This clone was recorded at least ten times. The chain joins TRBV6-1 to TRBJ2-7; no firm D call. There are 12 residues in the CDR3. Trimming stripped 2 bases from V and 5 bases from J, with 7 bases between. The germline gives CDR1 MNHNS, CDR2 SASEGT. CDR3: CASSESSHEQYF. CDR3 DNA: TGTGCCAGCAGTGAATCGTCGCACGAGCAGTACTTC.

The sample holds a few counts of this clone. V gene TRBV10-2 combines with J gene TRBJ1-5; possibly TRBD1 for D (5 bases). V lost 9 bases and J lost 3, with 12 bases in between. The CDR3 is made up of 13 amino acids. Germline CDR1 reads WSHSY; CDR2 reads SAAADI. CDR3 sequence reads: CASTGALNQPQHF. CDR3 DNA sequence: TGCGCCAGTACAGGTGCTCTCAATCAGCCCCAGCATTTT.

This clone was seen once. The rearrangement links TRBV11-2 to TRBJ2-2; D could derive from TRBD1 or TRBD2 (5 bases each). This CDR3 has 17 residues. The V end lost 0 bases, the J end lost 5 bases, and 16 bases lay between the germline ends. Germline V lookup: CDR1 SGHAT, CDR2 FQNNGV. The CDR3 DNA follows: TGTGCCAGCAGCTTAGAATCCGTTGACAGCGGTACCGGGGAGCTGTTTTTT. Translating it yields CASSLESVDSGTGELFF.

This clone was detected a few times. The chain uses TRBV6-1 and TRBJ1-5; D gene ambiguous. The CDR3 covers 13 residues. Germline CDR1 is MNHNS and CDR2 is SASEGT. The ends were cut back, 3 bases at V and 4 bases at J, with 7 bases in the middle. CDR3 nucleotide sequence: TGTGCCAGCAGTGATCCCTTGAATCAGCCCCAGCATTTT. It is translated as CASSDPLNQPQHF.

This clone was recorded at least ten times. The rearrangement links TRBV7-9 to TRBJ2-5, with 11 bases fitting TRBD2. With 4 bases clipped from V and 3 bases from J, the junction kept 10 bases outside the gene matches. The CDR3 loop spans 17 amino acids. The germline gives CDR1 SEHNR, CDR2 FQNEAQ (reference sequence). The CDR3 DNA is TGTGCCAGCAGCTCCCCCGTGACTAGCGGGGAAAAAGAGACCCAGTACTTC. Encoded protein: CASSSPVTSGEKETQYF.

The table lists this clone with many counts. This sequence joins TRBV20-1 and TRBJ1-2; 8 bases agree with TRBD1. The CDR3 has 14 residues. After removal of 3 bases from V and 3 bases from J, the junction contained 6 bases not matched to a gene. The germline V gene encodes CDR1 DFQATT and CDR2 SNEGSKA (reference sequence). The DNA of the CDR3 is TGCAGTGCTAGTGGAACAGGGGGGCACTATGGCTACACCTTC. Translating gives CSASGTGGHYGYTF.

In this sample, this clone turned up many times. The chain has TRBV25-1 and TRBJ2-7; D is unclear. Germline CDR1 MGHDK, CDR2 SYGVNS. The CDR3 spans 12 residues. V dropped 4 bases and J dropped 4 bases, with 8 bases sitting between them. The CDR3 sequence: CASSVGVYEQYF. CDR3 DNA: TGTGCCAGCAGTGTTGGGGTGTACGAGCAGTACTTC.

This chain uses TRBV20-1 with TRBJ2-7, with a weak D call TRBD1 (6 bases). Germline V gene sequence: CDR1 DFQATT, CDR2 SNEGSKA (reference sequence). The ends were cut back, 0 bases at V and 7 bases at J, with 19 bases in the middle. This CDR3 spans 15 amino acids. The CDR3 reads CSAREGYLEGGEQYF. DNA for the CDR3: TGCAGTGCTAGAGAAGGATATTTAGAAGGGGGTGAGCAGTACTTC.

This sequence joins TRBV20-1 and TRBJ2-7, with D uncertain. V lost 0 bases, J lost 4 bases, and 10 bases lay in between. Germline loops: CDR1 DFQATT, CDR2 SNEGSKA (reference sequence). The CDR3 extends over 13 amino acids. The CDR3 sequence is CSARDSALYEQYF. The DNA of the CDR3 is TGCAGTGCTAGAGATTCCGCACTGTACGAGCAGTACTTC.

This clone has only a few counts. The genes are TRBV6-6 and TRBJ1-4, with 8 bases fitting TRBD1. The CDR3 has 17 amino acids. CDR1 and CDR2 from the germline V gene are MNHNY and SVGAGI (reference sequence). Trimming at V came to 2 bases and at J to 2 bases, leaving 7 bases not matched to a gene. The CDR3 is CASSYDTGGLTNEKLFF. The DNA for the CDR3 is TGTGCCAGCAGTTACGATACAGGGGGTTTGACTAATGAAAAACTGTTTTTT.

The genes are TRBV5-1 and TRBJ1-1; 7 positions agree with TRBD1. The germline V gene has CDR1 SGHRS and CDR2 YFSETQ. The CDR3 totals 15 residues. V lost 4 bases, J lost 0 bases, and 6 bases stayed unmatched. CDR3 sequence reads: CASSERQGMNTEAFF. The CDR3 DNA is TGCGCCAGCAGCGAGCGACAGGGAATGAACACTGAAGCTTTCTTT.

The chain joins TRBV30 to TRBJ2-7, with 8 bases that match TRBD1. The germline gives CDR1 GTSNPN, CDR2 SVGIG (reference sequence). With V trimmed by 2 bases and J by 2 bases, 8 bases remained unmatched. The CDR3 covers 15 residues. Here the CDR3 reads CAWSPSRTGTYEQYF. CDR3 in DNA: TGTGCCTGGAGTCCTAGTAGGACAGGGACCTACGAGCAGTACTTC. The whole variable domain, remainder taken from reference TRBV30 and TRBJ2-7, is SQTIHQWPATLVQPVGSPLSLECTVEGTSNPNLYWYRQAAGRGLQLLFYSVGIGQISSEVPQNLSASRPQDRQFILSSKKLLLSDSGFYLCAWSPSRTGTYEQYFGPGTRLTVT.

CDR3 sequence reads: CASSLVLAGGTGELFF. The CDR3 nucleotides read TGTGCCAGCAGCTTAGTTCTAGCGGGGGGCACCGGGGAGCTGTTTTTT. The V and J genes are TRBV11-1 and TRBJ2-2; 11 bases fit TRBD2. J lost 4 bases, V lost 1 base, and 2 bases had no gene match. The CDR3 is made up of 16 amino acids. Germline V CDR1 and CDR2: SGHAT, FQDESV (reference sequence). Drawing the rest from reference TRBV11-1 and TRBJ2-2, the complete variable domain is EAEVAQSPRYKITEKSQAVAFWCDPISGHATLYWYRQILGQGPELLVQFQDESVVDDSQLPKDRFSAERLKGVDSTLKIQPAELGDSAMYLCASSLVLAGGTGELFFGEGSRLTVL.